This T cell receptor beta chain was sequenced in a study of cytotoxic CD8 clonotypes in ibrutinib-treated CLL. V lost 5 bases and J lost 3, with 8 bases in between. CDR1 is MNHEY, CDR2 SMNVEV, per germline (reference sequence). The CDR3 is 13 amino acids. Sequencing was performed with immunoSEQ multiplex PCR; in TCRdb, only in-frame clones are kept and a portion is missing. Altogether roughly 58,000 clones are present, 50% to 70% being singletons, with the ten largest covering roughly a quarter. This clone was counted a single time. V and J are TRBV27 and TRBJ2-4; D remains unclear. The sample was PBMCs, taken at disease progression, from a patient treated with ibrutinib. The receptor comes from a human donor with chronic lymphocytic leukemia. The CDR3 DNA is TGTGCCAGCAGTGCCCGATTCAAAAACATTCAGTACTTC. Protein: CASSARFKNIQYF.